This T cell receptor (beta chain) was profiled in a study of blood T cell repertoires in COVID-19. About the research overall: From T cells, B-cell-depleted T cells, or PBMCs came the material, which was cDNA or gDNA.

How the authors handled the data: The assay estimated nucleated cells by amplifying reference gene primers. The table came from immunoSEQ multiplex PCR; TCRdb's copy has only in-frame clones and leaves some out. V and J calls and clone size are given by that table; D and trimming were obtained from the DNA. The sample consists of about 190,000 clones, around 80% of them appearing once. Trimming at V came to 3 bases and at J to 1 base, leaving 5 bases not matched to a gene. Per germline, CDR1 KGHSH and CDR2 LQKENI. The CDR3 is made up of 18 amino acids. As regards this clone: This same CDR3 is encoded by further DNA sequences in the sample.

The V call is TRBV18, the J call TRBJ2-2; 13 bases are shared with TRBD2. The TCR sequence derives from a man in his thirties or forties with active or convalescent COVID-19. Sequenced input: peripheral blood. The CDR3 DNA sequence: TGTGCCAGCTCACCCAGAGGACTAGCGGGAGTGAACACCGGGGAGCTGTTTTTT. It codes for CASSPRGLAGVNTGELFF.